The 25 T cell receptor beta chains below all came from one sample that was sequenced in a study of T cell repertoires in cytomegalovirus infection. For these receptors, no antigen is known. MiXCR, applied by TCRdb to the reads, yields one record per CDR3 protein. The table shows about 500,000 distinct CDR3 sequences, with around 35% occurring only once. This sample comprised cultured PBMCs, obtained from culture after CMV antigen stimulation. The source is a human donor in good health (CMV status not recorded). Some clones in this sample may be carry-over from other donors' samples.

The sample holds a few counts of this clonotype. The chain uses TRBV12-3 or TRBV12-4 and TRBJ2-1; D is ambiguous. Trimming shortened V by 4 bases and J by 2 bases, and 9 bases separated the two germline ends. The CDR3 contains 14 residues. The CDR3 reads CASSSGPTYNEQFF. The CDR3 DNA follows: TGTGCCAGCAGTTCCGGGCCCACCTACAATGAGCAGTTCTTC.

This clonotype has just a few counts. The chain couples TRBV7-6 to TRBJ2-1, with 8 bases fitting TRBD2. CDR1 SGHVS and CDR2 FNYEAQ come from the germline V gene. V dropped 1 base and J dropped 7; count of bases not matched to a gene: 12. The CDR3 contains 17 residues. This CDR3 reads CASSLVPGGVGSNEQFF. The DNA of the CDR3 is TGTGCCAGCAGCTTAGTCCCCGGGGGGGTTGGATCTAATGAGCAGTTCTTC.

The chain joins TRBV19 to TRBJ1-2, with 7 nucleotides matching TRBD1. This CDR3 is built from 13 residues. J gave up 8 bases and V 8 bases, and 11 bases lay outside the gene matches. Per the germline V gene, CDR1 is LNHDA and CDR2 is SQIVND (reference sequence). CDR3 sequence reads: CASQPTGVRGYTF. The CDR3 bases are TGTGCCAGTCAGCCCACAGGGGTGAGGGGCTACACCTTC.

The V and J genes are TRBV6-2 or TRBV6-3 and TRBJ2-4; either TRBD1 or TRBD2 may fit D (5 bases each). This CDR3 region has 14 residues. CDR1 MNHEY and CDR2 SVGEGT come from the germline V gene. The V gene lost 10 bases and the J gene lost 7 bases, with 20 bases spanning the gap. CDR3 DNA sequence: TGTGCCACCAGGCCGGGGCACGGGCGGAACATTCAGTACTTC. As protein: CATRPGHGRNIQYF.

The CDR3: CASSIVGNEKLFF. The CDR3 DNA is TGTGCCAGTAGTATAGTCGGGAATGAAAAACTGTTTTTT. The chain is built from TRBV19 and TRBJ1-4, with D hard to call. The CDR3 is 13 residues long. Germline V gene data show CDR1 as LNHDA and CDR2 as SQIVND (reference sequence). V was shortened by 1 base and J by 5 bases, with 5 bases between the two germline ends.

This clonotype appeared once. Since no conserved phenylalanine or tryptophan closes the CDR3, a read error is the likely cause. Because the CDR3's place on the DNA is in doubt, the DNA is left out and the CDR3 is given as listed by TCRdb. The V and J genes are TRBV6-2 or TRBV6-3 and TRBJ1-2; the table's D call, TRBD1, was not checked against the DNA. Germline CDR1 and CDR2: MNHEY and SVGEGT. The CDR3 length is 13 residues, termini included. The CDR3 region is CASSYSGTALDEA.

This clonotype was observed a handful of times. The chain links TRBV6-1 to TRBJ1-2; 8 nucleotides agree with TRBD1. The CDR3 sequence is 13 residues long. Germline loops: CDR1 MNHNS, CDR2 SASEGT. V was clipped by 5 bases and J by 4 bases; unmatched bases: 3. CDR3 region: CASSRTGTYGYTF. In DNA form, the CDR3 reads TGTGCCAGCAGTCGGACAGGGACCTATGGCTACACCTTC.

V and J are TRBV4-3 and TRBJ1-5; D possibly corresponds to TRBD1 (5 bases). The CDR3 sequence is 15 residues long. Looked up from germline, CDR1 is LGHNA and CDR2 is YSLEER. V shed 4 bases and J shed 2 bases, with 12 bases lying between them. CDR3 amino acids: CASSLFSGGNQPQHF. Here the CDR3 DNA reads TGCGCCAGCAGCCTATTCTCGGGGGGCAATCAGCCCCAGCATTTT.

This clonotype was seen only a few times. CDR3 region: CASSPTPGGGTYNEQFF. The CDR3, as DNA: TGTGCCAGCAGTCCGACTCCAGGCGGGGGAACCTACAATGAGCAGTTCTTC. This chain joins TRBV7-6 and TRBJ2-1, with TRBD2 matching over 7 bases. The ends lost 6 bases at V and 2 bases at J; junction bases unmatched: 13. CDR3 length equals 17 residues. The V gene's germline CDR1 is SGHVS and CDR2 FNYEAQ.

This chain connects TRBV28 to TRBJ1-4; 7 nucleotides match TRBD1. The CDR3 consists of 14 residues. V lost 5 bases and J lost 8; bases outside the gene matches: 8. Germline V gene sequence: CDR1 MDHEN, CDR2 SYDVKM. The CDR3 sequence: CASSPGQSVEKLFF. The CDR3 nucleotides are TGTGCCAGCAGTCCGGGACAGTCTGTCGAAAAACTGTTTTTT.

In this sample, this clonotype turned up many times. This sequence joins TRBV7-2 and TRBJ2-3, with D possibly TRBD2 on 6 matching bases. The germline gives CDR1 SGHTA, CDR2 FQGNSA. There are 17 residues in the CDR3. Trimming left V 5 bases short and J 5 bases short, with 23 bases between. The CDR3 region has the DNA TGTGCCAGCAGCGCGCAACCGGGACTCGGGACGGGAGATACGCAGTATTTT. Translation gives CASSAQPGLGTGDTQYF.

V is TRBV11-2 and J is TRBJ2-5; 8 nucleotides match TRBD1. The CDR3 has 15 amino acids. Germline trimming cut 1 base from V and 6 bases from J; bases unmatched to any gene: 7. From germline, CDR1 is SGHAT and CDR2 FQNNGV. The CDR3 loop is CASSLVGQGPQTQYF. CDR3 in DNA: TGTGCCAGCAGCTTAGTTGGACAGGGTCCCCAGACCCAGTACTTC.

The chain uses TRBV6-2 or TRBV6-3 and TRBJ2-5, with 7 positions matching TRBD2. Unmatched junction bases numbered 13, after V lost 6 bases and J lost 6 bases. Germline V gene lookup returns CDR1 MNHEY and CDR2 SVGEGT. CDR3 size: 15 residues. CDR3 sequence: CASRTAEGRGKTQYF. Here the CDR3 DNA reads TGTGCCAGCAGGACCGCGGAGGGGAGGGGAAAGACCCAGTACTTC.

This clonotype has a handful of counts. The genes are TRBV6-2 or TRBV6-3 and TRBJ2-5; no clear D. Germline CDR1 MNHEY, CDR2 SVGEGT. V was trimmed by 6 bases and J by 2 bases, leaving 10 bases between them. The CDR3 consists of 13 residues. CDR3 coding DNA: TGTGCCAGCAGCTCCACTACTCAAGAGACCCAGTACTTC. Its protein product is CASSSTTQETQYF.

This clonotype was seen at least ten times. The chain joins TRBV7-2 to TRBJ2-3; no definite D call. The CDR3 is 13 residues long. V lost 2 bases and J lost 6, with 9 bases in between. Germline CDR1 reads SGHTA; CDR2 reads FQGNSA. The CDR3 sequence: CASSLFSDDTQYF. The CDR3, as DNA: TGTGCCAGCAGCTTATTCTCGGACGATACGCAGTATTTT.

The chain couples TRBV5-1 to TRBJ2-7, with 8 nucleotides matching TRBD2. The V gene's germline CDR1 is SGHRS and CDR2 YFSETQ. This CDR3 comprises 14 residues. Trimming removed 3 bases from V and 3 bases from J; junction bases left unmatched: 5. The CDR3 nucleotides read TGCGCCAGCAGCTCCCCGAGCGGGAGCTACGAGCAGTACTTC. Its protein product is CASSSPSGSYEQYF.

This clonotype was seen a handful of times. The J gene is TRBJ1-1, the V gene TRBV7-9; D uncertain. V was cut by 2 bases and J by 4 bases, with 5 bases left in between. CDR1 SEHNR and CDR2 FQNEAQ come from the germline V gene (reference sequence). This CDR3 is 12 amino acids long. CDR3 sequence (DNA): TGTGCCAGCAGCTTAACCAGCACTGAAGCTTTCTTT. This translates into CASSLTSTEAFF.

There are a few counts of this clonotype. The V call is TRBV4-1, the J call TRBJ2-7; no definite D call. CDR3 length: 13 amino acids. Germline lookup yields CDR1 MGHRA and CDR2 YSYEKL. With 2 bases removed from V and 0 bases from J, the gap between germline ends came to 5 bases. The CDR3 sequence: CASSQRVSYEQYF. CDR3 sequence (DNA): TGCGCCAGCAGCCAAAGAGTCTCCTACGAGCAGTACTTC.

A few counts support this clonotype. This chain joins TRBV19 and TRBJ1-4; TRBD1 might be the D (6 bases). CDR1 is LNHDA and CDR2 is SQIVND in the germline V gene (reference sequence). The V and J ends lost 6 bases and 5 bases respectively, with 16 bases between them. This CDR3 region has 15 residues. The CDR3 sequence is CASSLKRQGNEKLFF. The CDR3 nucleotides read TGTGCCAGTAGCCTGAAGAGGCAGGGGAATGAAAAACTGTTTTTT.

The chain uses TRBV5-8 and TRBJ2-5; D is undetermined. The germline V and J ends were trimmed by 2 bases and 2 bases, with 7 bases remaining between them. This CDR3 spans 13 amino acids. The germline gives CDR1 SGHTS, CDR2 YDEGEE. CDR3 coding DNA: TGTGCCAGCAGCTTCGGGTTTCAAGAGACCCAGTACTTC. Its protein product is CASSFGFQETQYF.

This chain uses TRBV12-3 or TRBV12-4 with TRBJ1-4; 7 bases match TRBD1. The CDR3 is 15 residues long. V shed 8 bases and J 10 bases; nucleotides not matched to a gene: 16. The CDR3 bases are TGTGCCAGCGCCCCACAGGGACAGAGCGGAGGAAAACTGTTTTTT. This gives the protein CASAPQGQSGGKLFF.

This chain connects TRBV6-2 or TRBV6-3 to TRBJ2-2; 8 bases are shared with TRBD1. Germline V gene lookup returns CDR1 MNHEY and CDR2 SVGEGT. J was trimmed by 5 bases and V by 6 bases; bases with no gene match: 8. This CDR3 has 15 residues. The CDR3 loop reads CASRGQEKGTGELFF. CDR3 DNA sequence: TGTGCCAGCAGGGGACAGGAGAAGGGTACCGGGGAGCTGTTTTTT.

The V gene is TRBV27, the J gene TRBJ2-1, with a tentative D call TRBD2 (6 bases). Germline assignment: CDR1 MNHEY and CDR2 SMNVEV (reference sequence). CDR3 length: 15 amino acids. Trimming left V 0 bases short and J 6 bases short, with 12 bases between. The CDR3 spells CASSLSGGALNEQFF. In DNA form, the CDR3 reads TGTGCCAGCAGTTTATCGGGGGGAGCCCTCAATGAGCAGTTCTTC.

This clonotype was detected only a few times. V is TRBV19 and J is TRBJ1-2, with D unclear. Trimming took 9 bases from V and 0 from J, leaving 17 bases between them. Germline V gene lookup returns CDR1 LNHDA and CDR2 SQIVND (reference sequence). The CDR3 runs 15 residues. The CDR3 region has the DNA TGTGCCAGCTCGAAGGGTGGAGAGGCTAACTATGGCTACACCTTC. Translated: CASSKGGEANYGYTF.

This clonotype occurred a few times. This chain links TRBV4-1 with TRBJ2-7; 8 bases align to TRBD1. V dropped 1 base and J dropped 2; count of bases not matched to a gene: 10. Germline lookup yields CDR1 MGHRA and CDR2 YSYEKL. The CDR3 is made up of 17 amino acids. DNA for the CDR3: TGCGCCAGCAGCCAAGCTTTCGACAGGGGCCGGGCCTACGAGCAGTACTTC. Its translation: CASSQAFDRGRAYEQYF.